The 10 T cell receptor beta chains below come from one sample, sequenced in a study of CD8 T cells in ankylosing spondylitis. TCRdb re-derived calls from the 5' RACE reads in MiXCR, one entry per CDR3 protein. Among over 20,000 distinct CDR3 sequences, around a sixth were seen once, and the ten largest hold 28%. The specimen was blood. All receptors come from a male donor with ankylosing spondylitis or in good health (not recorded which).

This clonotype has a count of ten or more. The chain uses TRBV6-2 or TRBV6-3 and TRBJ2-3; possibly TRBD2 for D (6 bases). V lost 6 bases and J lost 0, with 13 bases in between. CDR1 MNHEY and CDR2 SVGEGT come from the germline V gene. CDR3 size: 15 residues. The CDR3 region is CASRTGGASTDTQYF. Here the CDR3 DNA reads TGTGCCAGCAGAACCGGAGGGGCTAGCACAGATACGCAGTATTTT.

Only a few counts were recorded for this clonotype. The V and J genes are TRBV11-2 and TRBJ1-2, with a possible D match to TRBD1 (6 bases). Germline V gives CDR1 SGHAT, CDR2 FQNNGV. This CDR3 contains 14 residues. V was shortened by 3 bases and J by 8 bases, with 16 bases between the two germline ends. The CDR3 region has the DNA TGTGCCAGCAGCTTCGGAGTGGGGGCAGGCGGCTACACCTTC. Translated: CASSFGVGAGGYTF.

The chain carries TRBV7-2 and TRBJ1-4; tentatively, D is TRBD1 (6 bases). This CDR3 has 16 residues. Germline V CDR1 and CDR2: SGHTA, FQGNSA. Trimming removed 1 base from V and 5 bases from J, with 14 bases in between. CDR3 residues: CASSLGLGHLNEKLFF. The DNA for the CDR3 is TGTGCCAGCAGCTTAGGTTTGGGACACCTAAATGAAAAACTGTTTTTT.

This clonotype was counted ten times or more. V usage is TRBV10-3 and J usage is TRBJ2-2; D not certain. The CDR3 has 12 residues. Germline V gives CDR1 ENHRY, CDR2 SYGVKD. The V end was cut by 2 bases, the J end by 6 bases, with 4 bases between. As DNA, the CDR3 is TGTGCCATCAGTGAGGGAGCCGGGGAGCTGTTTTTT. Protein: CAISEGAGELFF.

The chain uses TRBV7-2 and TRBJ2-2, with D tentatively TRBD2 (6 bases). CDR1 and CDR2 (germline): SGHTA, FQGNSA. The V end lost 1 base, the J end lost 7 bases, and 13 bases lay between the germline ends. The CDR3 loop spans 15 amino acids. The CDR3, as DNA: TGTGCCAGCAGCTTAGTTGGCGGGACCATCGGGGAGCTGTTTTTT. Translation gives CASSLVGGTIGELFF.

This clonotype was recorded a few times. The CDR3 sequence is CASRSGLGDYEQYF. CDR3 in DNA: TGTGCCAGCAGGTCGGGACTAGGGGACTACGAGCAGTACTTC. V and J are TRBV7-2 and TRBJ2-7; TRBD2 matches 8 bases. This CDR3 has 14 residues. CDR1 is SGHTA, CDR2 FQGNSA, per germline. The V segment lost 6 bases and the J segment 3 bases; nucleotides outside the gene matches: 7. Together with reference TRBV7-2 and TRBJ2-7, the CDR3 gives the full variable domain: GAGVSQSPSNKVTEKGKDVELRCDPISGHTALYWYRQSLGQGLEFLIYFQGNSAPDKSGLPSDRFSAERTGGSVSTLTIQRTQQEDSAVYLCASRSGLGDYEQYFGPGTRLTVT.

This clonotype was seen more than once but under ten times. This CDR3 reads CASIDRNEQYF. CDR3 nucleotide sequence: TGTGCCAGCATTGACAGGAACGAGCAGTACTTC. The V and J genes are TRBV28 and TRBJ2-7; D may be TRBD1 (6 bases). V lost 7 bases and J 5 bases, leaving 9 bases between the germline ends. The CDR3 is 11 residues long. The V gene's germline CDR1 is MDHEN and CDR2 SYDVKM.

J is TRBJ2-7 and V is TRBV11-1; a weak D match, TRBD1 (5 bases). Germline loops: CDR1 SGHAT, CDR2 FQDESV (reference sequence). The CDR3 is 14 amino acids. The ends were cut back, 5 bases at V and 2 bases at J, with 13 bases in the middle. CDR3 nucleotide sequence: TGTGCCAGCAGCCCGCCAGACAGACCCTACGAGCAGTACGTC. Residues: CASSPPDRPYEQYV.

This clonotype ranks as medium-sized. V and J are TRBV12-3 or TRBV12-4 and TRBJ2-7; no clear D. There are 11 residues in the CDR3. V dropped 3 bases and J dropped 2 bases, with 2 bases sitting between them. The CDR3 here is CASSLTYEQYF. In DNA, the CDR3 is TGTGCCAGCAGTTTGACCTACGAGCAGTACTTC.

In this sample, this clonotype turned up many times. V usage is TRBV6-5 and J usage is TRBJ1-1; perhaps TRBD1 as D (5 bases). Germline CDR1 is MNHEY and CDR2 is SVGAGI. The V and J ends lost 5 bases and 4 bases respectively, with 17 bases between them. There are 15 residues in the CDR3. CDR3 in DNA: TGTGCCAGCAGTCCCGGGACCCCGGGTGGCACTGAAGCTTTCTTT. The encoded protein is CASSPGTPGGTEAFF.